Below, one T cell receptor (beta chain) is given with its context. Samples had at least 7 million PBMCs isolated from them. This CDR3 has 15 amino acids. Per the germline V gene, CDR1 is LGHDT and CDR2 is YNNKEL (reference sequence). The V end was cut by 0 bases, the J end by 3 bases, with 12 bases between. This sample was taken from a study of blood T cells in healthy people across ages. Whole-study context: There was about one barcoded beta molecule captured by template switching per two T cells.

The second PCR ran about 6 to 11 cycles with a sample-barcoded 5' primer and J-beta primers. Each CDR3 protein is one row after TCRdb ran MiXCR on the 5' RACE reads. The data contain about 640,000 distinct CDR3 sequences, 58% of them singletons. Sequencing used blood. This chain links TRBV3-1 with TRBJ2-7; a possible D gene is TRBD1 (6 bases). This TCR was recovered from a man between 60 and 75 years old in good health. The CDR3 bases are TGTGCCAGCAGCCAAGACATACAGGGCGTCTACGAGCAGTACTTC. Translated, it gives CASSQDIQGVYEQYF.